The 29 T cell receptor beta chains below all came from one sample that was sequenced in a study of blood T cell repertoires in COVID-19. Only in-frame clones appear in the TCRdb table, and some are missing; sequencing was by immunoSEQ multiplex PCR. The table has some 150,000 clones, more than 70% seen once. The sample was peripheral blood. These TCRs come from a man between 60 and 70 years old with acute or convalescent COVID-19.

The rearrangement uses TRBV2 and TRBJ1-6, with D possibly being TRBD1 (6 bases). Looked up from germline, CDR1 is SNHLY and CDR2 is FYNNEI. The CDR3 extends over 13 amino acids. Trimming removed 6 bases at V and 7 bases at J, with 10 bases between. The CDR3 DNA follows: TGTGCCAGCAGACTGCAGGGGAATTCACCCCTCCACTTT. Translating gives CASRLQGNSPLHF.

The CDR3 DNA is TGTGCCAGCAGCTCCGCAGTAAATGATTTCGTATATTTT. Its translation is CASSSAVNDFVYF. The chain has TRBV7-9 and TRBJ1-3; D remains ambiguous. The CDR3 runs 13 residues. Trimming shortened V by 4 bases and J by 14 bases, and 18 bases separated the two germline ends. CDR1 is SEHNR, CDR2 FQNEAQ, per germline (reference sequence).

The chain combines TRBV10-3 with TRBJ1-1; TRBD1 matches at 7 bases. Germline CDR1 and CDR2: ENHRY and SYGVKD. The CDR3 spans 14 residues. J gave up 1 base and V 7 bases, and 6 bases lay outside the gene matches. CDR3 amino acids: CAINTGTANTEAFF. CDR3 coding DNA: TGTGCCATCAACACCGGGACAGCGAACACTGAAGCTTTCTTT.

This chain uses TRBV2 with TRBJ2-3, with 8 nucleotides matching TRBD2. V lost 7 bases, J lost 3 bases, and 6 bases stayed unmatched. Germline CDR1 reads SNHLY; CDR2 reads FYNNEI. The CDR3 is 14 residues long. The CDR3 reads CASTLRGETDTQYF. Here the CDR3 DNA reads TGTGCCAGCACGTTGCGGGGGGAGACAGATACGCAGTATTTT.

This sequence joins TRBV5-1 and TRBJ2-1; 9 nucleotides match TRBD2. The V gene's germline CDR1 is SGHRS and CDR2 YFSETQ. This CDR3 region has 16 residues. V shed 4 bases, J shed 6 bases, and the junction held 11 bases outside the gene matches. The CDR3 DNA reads TGCGCCAGCAGCCATCGTGCAGCGGGGGGCCCCAATGAGCAGTTCTTC. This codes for CASSHRAAGGPNEQFF.

The DNA of the CDR3 is TGTGCCAGCAGCGTAGACCCCTCAGGGATTAATGAAAAACTGTTTTTT. It specifies CASSVDPSGINEKLFF. The genes are TRBV9 and TRBJ1-4, with TRBD1 as a possible D gene (5 bases). Germline assignment: CDR1 SGDLS and CDR2 YYNGEE. Trimming took off 0 bases at V and 4 bases at J, with 13 bases between the two ends. The CDR3 sequence is 16 residues long. The full variable domain, rest sourced from reference TRBV9 and TRBJ1-4, is DSGVTQTPKHLITATGQRVTLRCSPRSGDLSVYWYQQSLDQGLQFLIQYYNGEERAKGNILERFSAQQFPDLHSELNLSSLELGDSALYFCASSVDPSGINEKLFFGSGTQLSVL.

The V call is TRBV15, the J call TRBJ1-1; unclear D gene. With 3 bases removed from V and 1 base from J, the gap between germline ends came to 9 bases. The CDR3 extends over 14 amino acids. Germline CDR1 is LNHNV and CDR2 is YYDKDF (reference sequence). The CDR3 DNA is TGTGCCACCAGCAGTGCTGGGAGGAACACTGAAGCTTTCTTT. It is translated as CATSSAGRNTEAFF.

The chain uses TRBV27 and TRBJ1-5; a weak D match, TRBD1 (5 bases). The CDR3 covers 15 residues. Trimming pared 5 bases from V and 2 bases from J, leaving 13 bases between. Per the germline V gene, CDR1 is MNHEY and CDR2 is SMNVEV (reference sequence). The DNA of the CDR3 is TGTGCCAGCAGTCCACCAGGGTGGGGCAATCAGCCCCAGCATTTT. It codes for CASSPPGWGNQPQHF.

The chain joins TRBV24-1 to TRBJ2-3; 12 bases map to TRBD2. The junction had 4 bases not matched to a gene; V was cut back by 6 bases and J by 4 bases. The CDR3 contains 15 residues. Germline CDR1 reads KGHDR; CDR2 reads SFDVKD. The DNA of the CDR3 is TGTGCCACCAGTACTGCTAGCGGGGGGGCAGATACGCAGTATTTT. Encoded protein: CATSTASGGADTQYF.

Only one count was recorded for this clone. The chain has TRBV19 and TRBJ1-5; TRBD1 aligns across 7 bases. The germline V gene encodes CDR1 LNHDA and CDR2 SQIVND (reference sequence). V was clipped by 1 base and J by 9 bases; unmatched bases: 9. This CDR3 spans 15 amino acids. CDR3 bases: TGTGCCAGTAGTATAGCGGGGGACAGCCTTAGGCCCCAGCATTTT. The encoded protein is CASSIAGDSLRPQHF.

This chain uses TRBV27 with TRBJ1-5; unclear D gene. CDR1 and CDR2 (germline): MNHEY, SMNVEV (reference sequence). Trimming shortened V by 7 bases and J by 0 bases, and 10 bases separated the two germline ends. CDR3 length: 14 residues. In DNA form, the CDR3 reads TGTGCCAGCAAAGACATGGATAGCAATCAGCCCCAGCATTTT. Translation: CASKDMDSNQPQHF.

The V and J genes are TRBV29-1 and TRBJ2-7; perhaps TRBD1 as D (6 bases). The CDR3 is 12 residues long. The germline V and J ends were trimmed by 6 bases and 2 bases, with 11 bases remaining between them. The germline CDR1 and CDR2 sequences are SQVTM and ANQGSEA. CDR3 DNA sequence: TGCAGCGTGTTTCAGGGGACCTACGAGCAGTACTTC. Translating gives CSVFQGTYEQYF.

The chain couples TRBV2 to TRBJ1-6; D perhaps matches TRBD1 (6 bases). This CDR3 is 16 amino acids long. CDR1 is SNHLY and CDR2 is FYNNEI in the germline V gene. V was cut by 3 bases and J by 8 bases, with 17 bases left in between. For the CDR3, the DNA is TGTGCCAGCAGTGATAGCGGGGGCAGCGGCTATTCACCCCTCCACTTT. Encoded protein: CASSDSGGSGYSPLHF. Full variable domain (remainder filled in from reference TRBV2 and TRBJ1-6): EPEVTQTPSHQVTQMGQEVILRCVPISNHLYFYWYRQILGQKVEFLVSFYNNEISEKSEIFDDQFSVERPDGSNFTLKIRSTKLEDSAMYFCASSDSGGSGYSPLHFGNGTRLTVT.

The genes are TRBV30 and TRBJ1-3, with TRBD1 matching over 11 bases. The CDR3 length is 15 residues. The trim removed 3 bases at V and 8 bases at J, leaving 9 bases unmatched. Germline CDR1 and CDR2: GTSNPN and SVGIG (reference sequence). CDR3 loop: CAWSRTGGAMDTIYF. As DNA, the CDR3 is TGTGCCTGGAGCCGGACAGGGGGCGCGATGGACACCATATATTTT.

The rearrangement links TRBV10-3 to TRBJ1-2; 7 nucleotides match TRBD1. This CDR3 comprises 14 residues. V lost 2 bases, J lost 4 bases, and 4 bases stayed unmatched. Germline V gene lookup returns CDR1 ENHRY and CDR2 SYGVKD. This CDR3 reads CAISEQGGGYGYTF. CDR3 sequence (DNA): TGTGCCATCAGTGAGCAGGGGGGCGGCTATGGCTACACCTTC.

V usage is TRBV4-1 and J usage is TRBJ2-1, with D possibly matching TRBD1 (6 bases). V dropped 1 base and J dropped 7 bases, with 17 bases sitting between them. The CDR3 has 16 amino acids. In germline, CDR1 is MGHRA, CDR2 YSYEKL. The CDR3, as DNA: TGCGCCAGCAGCCAAGTCTTGGCAGGGGTTAAAAATGAGCAGTTCTTC. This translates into CASSQVLAGVKNEQFF.

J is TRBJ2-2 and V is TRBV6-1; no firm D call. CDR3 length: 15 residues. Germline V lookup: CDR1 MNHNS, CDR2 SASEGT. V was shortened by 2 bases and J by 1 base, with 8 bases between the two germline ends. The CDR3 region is CASSEKYRNTGELFF. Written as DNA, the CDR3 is TGTGCCAGCAGTGAAAAATACAGGAACACCGGGGAGCTGTTTTTT.

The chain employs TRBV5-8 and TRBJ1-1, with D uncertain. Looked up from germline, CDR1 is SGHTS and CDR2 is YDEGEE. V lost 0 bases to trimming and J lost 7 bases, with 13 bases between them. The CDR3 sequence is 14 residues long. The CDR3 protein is CASSLGREPNEAFF. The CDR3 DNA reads TGTGCCAGCAGCTTGGGACGGGAACCTAATGAAGCTTTCTTT. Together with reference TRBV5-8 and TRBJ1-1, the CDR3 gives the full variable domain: EAGVTQSPTHLIKTRGQQATLRCSPISGHTSVYWYQQALGLGLQFLLWYDEGEERNRGNFPPRFSGRQFPNYSSELNVNALELEDSALYLCASSLGREPNEAFFGQGTRLTVV.

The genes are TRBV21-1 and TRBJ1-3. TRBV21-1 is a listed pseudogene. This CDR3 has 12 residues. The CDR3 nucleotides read TGTGCCAGCAGCAGTTCTAGAAACACCATATATTTT. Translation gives CASSSSRNTIYF.

Here the CDR3 reads CASSYPQGWDEKLFF. The CDR3, as DNA: TGTGCCAGCAGCTATCCGCAGGGGTGGGATGAAAAACTGTTTTTT. The chain uses TRBV7-9 and TRBJ1-4, with D possibly matching TRBD1 (6 bases). The ends were cut back, 4 bases at V and 6 bases at J, with 15 bases in the middle. CDR1 is SEHNR and CDR2 is FQNEAQ in the germline V gene (reference sequence). This CDR3 comprises 15 residues.

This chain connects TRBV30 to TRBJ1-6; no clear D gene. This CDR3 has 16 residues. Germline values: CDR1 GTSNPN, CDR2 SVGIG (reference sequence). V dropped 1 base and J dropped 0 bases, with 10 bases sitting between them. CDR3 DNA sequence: TGTGCCTGGAGTGCACGCGGTGGCTCCTATAATTCACCCCTCCACTTT. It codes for CAWSARGGSYNSPLHF. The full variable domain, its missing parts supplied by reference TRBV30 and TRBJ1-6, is SQTIHQWPATLVQPVGSPLSLECTVEGTSNPNLYWYRQAAGRGLQLLFYSVGIGQISSEVPQNLSASRPQDRQFILSSKKLLLSDSGFYLCAWSARGGSYNSPLHFGNGTRLTVT.

CDR3 region: CATSRDQGQYPFF. DNA for the CDR3: TGTGCCACCAGCAGAGATCAGGGACAGTACCCGTTCTTC. The gene calls are TRBV15 and TRBJ2-1; the match to TRBD1 covers 7 bases. CDR1 and CDR2 from the germline V gene are LNHNV and YYDKDF (reference sequence). Trimming at V came to 0 bases and at J to 15 bases, leaving 8 bases not matched to a gene. The CDR3 loop spans 13 amino acids.

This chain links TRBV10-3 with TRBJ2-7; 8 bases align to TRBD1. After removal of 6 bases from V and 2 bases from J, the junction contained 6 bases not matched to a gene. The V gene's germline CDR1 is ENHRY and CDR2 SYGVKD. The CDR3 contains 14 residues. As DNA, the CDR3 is TGTGCCATCAGACCGGGACAGGAAGCCTACGAGCAGTACTTC. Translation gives CAIRPGQEAYEQYF.

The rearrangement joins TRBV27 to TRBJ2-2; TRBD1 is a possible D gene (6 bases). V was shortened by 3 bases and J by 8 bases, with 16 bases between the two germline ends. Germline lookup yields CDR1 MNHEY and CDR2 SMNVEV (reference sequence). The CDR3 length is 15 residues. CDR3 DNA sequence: TGTGCCAGCAGTTTTTGGGCAGGGGAGACTGGGGAGCTGTTTTTT. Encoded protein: CASSFWAGETGELFF.

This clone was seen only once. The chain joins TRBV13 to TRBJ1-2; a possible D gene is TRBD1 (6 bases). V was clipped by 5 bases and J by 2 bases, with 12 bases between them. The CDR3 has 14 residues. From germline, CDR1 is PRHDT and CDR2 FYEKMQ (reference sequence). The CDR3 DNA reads TGTGCCAGCAGCCACGGACAGCTAAACTATGGCTACACCTTC. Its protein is CASSHGQLNYGYTF.

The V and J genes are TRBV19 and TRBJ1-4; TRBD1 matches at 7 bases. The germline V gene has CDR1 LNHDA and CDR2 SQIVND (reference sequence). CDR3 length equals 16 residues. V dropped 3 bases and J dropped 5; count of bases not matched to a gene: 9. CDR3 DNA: TGTGCCAGTAGTATTGGTAGCGGGACAGTGAATGAAAAACTGTTTTTT. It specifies CASSIGSGTVNEKLFF.

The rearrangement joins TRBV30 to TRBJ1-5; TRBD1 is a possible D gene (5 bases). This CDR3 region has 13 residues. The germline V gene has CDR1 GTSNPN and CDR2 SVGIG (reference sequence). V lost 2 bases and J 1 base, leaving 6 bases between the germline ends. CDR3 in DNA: TGTGCCTGGAGTTCAGGGAGCAATCAGCCCCAGCATTTT. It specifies CAWSSGSNQPQHF.

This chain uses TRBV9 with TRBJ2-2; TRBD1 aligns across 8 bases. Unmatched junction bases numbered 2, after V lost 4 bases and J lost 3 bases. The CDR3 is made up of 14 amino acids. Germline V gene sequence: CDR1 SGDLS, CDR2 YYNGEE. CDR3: CASSQTGDTGELFF. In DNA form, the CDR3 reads TGTGCCAGCAGCCAGACAGGGGACACCGGGGAGCTGTTTTTT.

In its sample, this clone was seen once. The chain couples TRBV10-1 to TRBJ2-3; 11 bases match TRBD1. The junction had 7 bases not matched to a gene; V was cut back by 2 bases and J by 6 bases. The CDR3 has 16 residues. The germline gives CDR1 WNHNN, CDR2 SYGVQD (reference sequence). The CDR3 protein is CASSEQRTGGADTQYF. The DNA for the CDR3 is TGCGCCAGCAGTGAGCAAAGGACAGGGGGCGCGGATACGCAGTATTTT.